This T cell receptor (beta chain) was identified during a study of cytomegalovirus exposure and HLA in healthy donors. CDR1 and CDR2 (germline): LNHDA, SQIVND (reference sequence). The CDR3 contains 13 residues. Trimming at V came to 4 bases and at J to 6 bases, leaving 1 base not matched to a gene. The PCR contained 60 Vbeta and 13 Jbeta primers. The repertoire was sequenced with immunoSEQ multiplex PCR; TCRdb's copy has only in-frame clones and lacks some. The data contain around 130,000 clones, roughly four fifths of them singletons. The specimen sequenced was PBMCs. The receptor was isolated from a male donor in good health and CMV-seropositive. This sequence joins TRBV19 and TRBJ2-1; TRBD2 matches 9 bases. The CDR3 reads CASSTSGVNEQFF. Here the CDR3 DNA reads TGTGCCAGTAGTACTAGCGGGGTCAATGAGCAGTTCTTC.